The clone carrying this T cell receptor (beta chain) has just one count. What it binds is unknown. CDR1 is LNHDA and CDR2 is SQIVND in the germline V gene (reference sequence). Trimming took 3 bases from V and 7 from J; bases not matched to a gene: 7. The CDR3 spans 14 residues. The data derive from a study of lymphopenia after photon versus proton radiotherapy. Here immunoSEQ multiplex PCR was the method, and the copy in TCRdb shows in-frame clones only, minus some. This sample has about 14,000 clones, with about 79% found just once. Whole-study findings and limits: Only patients who died were analyzed for survival; proton advantage is unproven.

The V gene is TRBV19, the J gene TRBJ1-2; 8 bases are a match to TRBD1. The origin of this receptor is a man aged 50 to 60 with gastric cancer. Sample: peripheral blood, taken from a patient treated with photon-based radiotherapy. In DNA, the CDR3 is TGTGCCAGTAGTATTGGACAGGGAGGAGCTGGCTACACCTTC. Translation gives CASSIGQGGAGYTF.